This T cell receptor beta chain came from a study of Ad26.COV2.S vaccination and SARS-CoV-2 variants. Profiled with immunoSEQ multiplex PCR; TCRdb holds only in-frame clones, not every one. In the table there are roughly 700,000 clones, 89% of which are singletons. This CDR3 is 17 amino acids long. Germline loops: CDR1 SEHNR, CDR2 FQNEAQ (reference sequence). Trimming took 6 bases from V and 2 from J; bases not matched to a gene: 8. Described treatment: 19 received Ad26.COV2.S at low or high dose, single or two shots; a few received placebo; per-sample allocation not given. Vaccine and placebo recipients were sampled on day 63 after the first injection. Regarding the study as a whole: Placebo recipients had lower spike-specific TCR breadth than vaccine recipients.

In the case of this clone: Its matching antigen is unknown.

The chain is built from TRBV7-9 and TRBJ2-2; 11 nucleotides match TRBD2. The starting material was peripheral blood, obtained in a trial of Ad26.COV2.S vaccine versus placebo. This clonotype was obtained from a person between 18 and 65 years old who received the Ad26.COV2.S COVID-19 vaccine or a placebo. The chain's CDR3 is CASSLLAGGINTGELFF. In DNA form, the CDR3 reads TGTGCCAGCAGTTTGCTAGCGGGAGGAATCAACACCGGGGAGCTGTTTTTT.